Following are 23 T cell receptor gamma chains from one sample sequenced in a study of gamma-delta chains in newborns, infants, children. TCRdb re-called the reads through CATT. The data contain 1,700 or so gamma-chain clones, 60% to 75% of them singletons. The sequenced material came from blood. Receptors originate from a child who was a newborn, infant or young child, either healthy, febrile or measles-vaccinated (not recorded which).

To note about this clone: Just one base apart from a much larger clone, this may be a read error. The same CDR3 also results from other DNA sequences found in this sample. This chain's CDR3 is CALWERELGKKIKVF. CDR3 nucleotides: TGTGCCTTGTGGGAGAGAGAGTTGGGCAAAAAAATCAAGGTATTT. The chain employs TRGV9 and TRGJP. The J gene is not listed in TCRdb, so it was assigned here from a DNA match to germline. Unmatched junction bases numbered 2, after V lost 3 bases and J lost 6 bases. The CDR3 runs to 15 residues. CDR1 and CDR2 from the germline V gene are GITISATS and ISYDGTV (reference sequence).

The V and J genes are TRGV9 and TRGJP. Here the J gene was assigned by germline matching of the DNA, as TCRdb has none. The V and J ends lost 3 bases and 2 bases, in that order; junction bases with no gene match: 4. The CDR3 is made up of 17 amino acids. The germline gives CDR1 GITISATS, CDR2 ISYDGTV (reference sequence). CDR3 in amino acids: CALWETRQELGKKIKVF. The CDR3 nucleotides read TGTGCCTTGTGGGAGACCAGGCAAGAGTTGGGCAAAAAAATCAAGGTATTT.

The rearrangement joins TRGV9 to TRGJ1 or TRGJ2. TCRdb supplies no J gene; here it was assigned by aligning the nucleotide sequence to germline. From germline, CDR1 is GITISATS and CDR2 ISYDGTV (reference sequence). The CDR3 contains 14 residues. V was clipped by 0 bases and J by 6 bases; unmatched bases: 8. As DNA, the CDR3 is TGTGCCTTGTGGGAGGTGCGATGTTGTTATAAGAAACTCTTT. It specifies CALWEVRCCYKKLF.

This clone was detected once. This chain connects TRGV9 to TRGJP. TCRdb gives no J gene; it was assigned here by matching the DNA to germline. With 3 bases clipped from V and 2 bases from J, the junction kept 4 bases outside the gene matches. The V gene's germline CDR1 is GITISATS and CDR2 ISYDGTV (reference sequence). The CDR3 consists of 17 residues. The CDR3 bases are TGTGCCTTGTGGGAGATTCGGCAAGAGTTGGGCAAAAAAATCAAGGTATTT. Protein product: CALWEIRQELGKKIKVF.

Concerning this clone itself: Other DNA variants within this sample encode the same CDR3. The chain carries TRGV9 and TRGJP. Here the J gene was assigned by germline matching of the DNA, as TCRdb has none. J was trimmed by 4 bases and V by 2 bases; bases with no gene match: 5. The length of the CDR3 is 17 residues. Germline V gives CDR1 GITISATS, CDR2 ISYDGTV (reference sequence). CDR3 residues: CALWEGVQELGKKIKVF. CDR3 DNA: TGTGCCTTGTGGGAGGGGGTACAAGAGTTGGGCAAAAAAATCAAGGTATTT.

V and J are TRGV9 and TRGJP. The J gene, left out of TCRdb, was set here by checking the DNA against germline. The CDR3 has 18 residues. CDR1 is GITISATS, CDR2 ISYDGTV, per germline (reference sequence). The junction had 8 bases not matched to a gene; V was cut back by 0 bases and J by 6 bases. CDR3 in amino acids: CALWEVRSGELGKKIKVF. The CDR3 nucleotides read TGTGCCTTGTGGGAGGTGCGCTCGGGAGAGTTGGGCAAAAAAATCAAGGTATTT.

V usage is TRGV9 and J usage is TRGJ1 or TRGJ2. No J gene is reported in TCRdb; it was inferred here by comparing the DNA with germline. V lost 2 bases and J lost 4; bases outside the gene matches: 11. In germline, CDR1 is GITISATS, CDR2 ISYDGTV (reference sequence). The CDR3 contains 15 residues. CDR3 coding DNA: TGTGCCTTGTGGGAGGCCCAAGGGGTCTATTATAAGAAACTCTTT. It specifies CALWEAQGVYYKKLF.

The chain is built from TRGV4 and TRGJ1 or TRGJ2. No J gene was available from TCRdb, and it was assigned here by a germline match of the DNA. The CDR3 runs to 10 residues. The ends lost 6 bases at V and 12 bases at J; junction bases unmatched: 8. CDR1 is EGSTGY, CDR2 YDSYTSSV, per germline. CDR3 nucleotides: TGTGCCACCTGGAAAACGGGGAAACTCTTT. This sequence encodes CATWKTGKLF.

The chain carries TRGV9 and TRGJP. TCRdb gives no J gene; it was assigned here by matching the DNA to germline. CDR3 length: 15 amino acids. The ends lost 3 bases at V and 8 bases at J; junction bases unmatched: 4. The germline gives CDR1 GITISATS, CDR2 ISYDGTV (reference sequence). The CDR3, as DNA: TGTGCCTTGTGGGAGCCCCAGTTGGGCAAAAAAATCAAGGTATTT. Amino acid sequence: CALWEPQLGKKIKVF.

The CDR3 is CALWEVSPELGKKIKVF. The CDR3 nucleotides read TGTGCCTTGTGGGAGGTGAGCCCAGAGTTGGGCAAAAAAATCAAGGTATTT. V and J are TRGV9 and TRGJP. Because TCRdb records no J gene, it was assigned here through a match of the DNA to germline. Germline CDR1 reads GITISATS; CDR2 reads ISYDGTV (reference sequence). V was pared by 0 bases and J by 6 bases, with 5 bases of the junction left unmatched. CDR3 length: 17 residues.

About this clone: Other DNA variants within this sample encode the same CDR3. The V and J genes are TRGV9 and TRGJP. Since TCRdb gives no J gene, matching the DNA to germline was used here to assign it. This CDR3 contains 17 residues. V trimming: 0 bases; J trimming: 3 bases; junction bases outside the gene matches: 2. CDR1 GITISATS and CDR2 ISYDGTV come from the germline V gene (reference sequence). The CDR3 bases are TGTGCCTTGTGGGAGGTGCTGCAAGAGTTGGGCAAAAAAATCAAGGTATTT. It translates to CALWEVLQELGKKIKVF.

Details on this clone: A much larger clone is a single base away; this may be a read error. The sample has other DNA sequences that encode this CDR3 too. The chain couples TRGV9 to TRGJP. Since TCRdb gives no J gene, matching the DNA to germline was used here to assign it. V lost 1 base, J lost 8 bases, and 2 bases stayed unmatched. Germline V gene sequence: CDR1 GITISATS, CDR2 ISYDGTV (reference sequence). The CDR3 length is 15 residues. CDR3 coding DNA: TGTGCCTTGTGGGAGGTACAGTTGGGCAAAAAAATCAAGGTATTT. It specifies CALWEVQLGKKIKVF.

No V gene was called, though TRGJP was called as the J gene. The CDR3 spans 15 residues. CDR3 protein: CALWEGELGKKIKVF. DNA for the CDR3: TGTGCCTTGTGGGAGGGCGAGTTGGGCAAAAAAATCAAGGTATTT.

The chain has TRGV9 and TRGJP. No J segment appears in TCRdb, so it was assigned here by matching the sequence to germline. The germline CDR1 and CDR2 sequences are GITISATS and ISYDGTV (reference sequence). The V segment lost 2 bases and the J segment 4 bases; nucleotides outside the gene matches: 14. CDR3 length equals 20 residues. The CDR3 spells CALWEGYRSSQELGKKIKVF. The DNA for the CDR3 is TGTGCCTTGTGGGAGGGCTACCGTAGCTCTCAAGAGTTGGGCAAAAAAATCAAGGTATTT.

V gene TRGV8 combines with J gene TRGJP1. No J gene was available from TCRdb, and it was assigned here by a germline match of the DNA. The CDR3 runs 15 residues. Germline assignment: CDR1 VENAVY and CDR2 YDSYNSRV. V shed 3 bases and J 1 base; nucleotides not matched to a gene: 5. The DNA for the CDR3 is TGTGCCACCTGGGATGAGTGTACCACTGGTTGGTTCAAGATATTT. Amino acid sequence: CATWDECTTGWFKIF.

Here the CDR3 reads CALWEVHRVLGKKIKVF. The DNA of the CDR3 is TGTGCCTTGTGGGAGGTGCACCGGGTGTTGGGCAAAAAAATCAAGGTATTT. The V and J genes are TRGV9 and TRGJP. TCRdb carries no J gene annotation; the J gene was assigned here by matching the DNA with germline. Looked up from germline, CDR1 is GITISATS and CDR2 is ISYDGTV (reference sequence). The CDR3 is 17 residues long. The V segment lost 0 bases and the J segment 9 bases; nucleotides outside the gene matches: 8.

V gene TRGV9 combines with J gene TRGJP. TCRdb is silent on the J gene; assignment here came from matching the DNA to germline. The CDR3 is 20 residues long. Germline V lookup: CDR1 GITISATS, CDR2 ISYDGTV (reference sequence). V shed 0 bases and J 4 bases; nucleotides not matched to a gene: 12. The CDR3 region is CALWEVIGPKQELGKKIKVF. CDR3 nucleotides: TGTGCCTTGTGGGAGGTGATCGGCCCGAAACAAGAGTTGGGCAAAAAAATCAAGGTATTT.

V and J are TRGV3 and TRGJ1 or TRGJ2. The J gene, not given by TCRdb, was assigned here from a germline match of the nucleotide sequence. The V segment lost 6 bases and the J segment 4 bases; nucleotides outside the gene matches: 3. Germline CDR1 reads VTNTFY; CDR2 reads YDVSTARD (reference sequence). CDR3 length: 11 amino acids. In DNA form, the CDR3 reads TGTGCCACCTGGTCCTATTATAAGAAACTCTTT. Translating it yields CATWSYYKKLF.

No V gene was called, though TRGJP was called as the J gene. The CDR3 totals 17 residues. Here the CDR3 DNA reads TGTGCCTTGTGGGAGCCTCCCCAAGAGTTGGGCAAAAAAATCAAGGTATTT. As protein: CALWEPPQELGKKIKVF.

Notes on this clone: One junction end disagrees with the germline gene, perhaps due to a read error. This chain uses TRGV9 with TRGJP. Assignment of the J gene here rests on matching the DNA to germline, because TCRdb gives none. The germline V gene encodes CDR1 GITISATS and CDR2 ISYDGTV (reference sequence). This CDR3 region has 17 residues. Written as DNA, the CDR3 is TGTGCCTTGTGGGAGGTGCAATTTGAGTTGGGCAAAAAAAACAAGGTATTT. It yields the protein CALWEVQFELGKKNKVF.

This clone occurred a few times. Other DNA sequences from this sample encode an identical CDR3 as well. The V call is TRGV9, the J call TRGJP. No J gene was available from TCRdb, and it was assigned here by a germline match of the DNA. This CDR3 spans 15 amino acids. V lost 1 base to trimming and J lost 8 bases; unmatched junction nucleotides: 2. Germline loops: CDR1 GITISATS, CDR2 ISYDGTV (reference sequence). The CDR3 DNA follows: TGTGCCTTGTGGGAGGTCCAGTTGGGCAAAAAAATCAAGGTATTT. Protein: CALWEVQLGKKIKVF.

The chain links TRGV9 to TRGJP. No J segment appears in TCRdb, so it was assigned here by matching the sequence to germline. The V gene's germline CDR1 is GITISATS and CDR2 ISYDGTV (reference sequence). The junction had 5 bases not matched to a gene; V was cut back by 3 bases and J by 3 bases. There are 17 residues in the CDR3. CDR3 region: CALWELPQELGKKIKVF. CDR3 nucleotides: TGTGCCTTGTGGGAGCTCCCGCAAGAGTTGGGCAAAAAAATCAAGGTATTT.

With regard to this clone: It may be a read error: a sequence one base away is much more abundant. The sample contains more than one DNA sequence encoding this CDR3. The chain carries TRGV9 and TRGJP. The J gene is absent in TCRdb and was assigned here via DNA matching to germline. V shed 0 bases and J 10 bases; nucleotides not matched to a gene: 9. Germline V lookup: CDR1 GITISATS, CDR2 ISYDGTV (reference sequence). The CDR3 runs 17 residues. CDR3: CALWEVQGELGKKIKVF. DNA of the CDR3: TGTGCCTTGTGGGAGGTGCAGGGGGAATTGGGCAAAAAAATCAAGGTATTT.